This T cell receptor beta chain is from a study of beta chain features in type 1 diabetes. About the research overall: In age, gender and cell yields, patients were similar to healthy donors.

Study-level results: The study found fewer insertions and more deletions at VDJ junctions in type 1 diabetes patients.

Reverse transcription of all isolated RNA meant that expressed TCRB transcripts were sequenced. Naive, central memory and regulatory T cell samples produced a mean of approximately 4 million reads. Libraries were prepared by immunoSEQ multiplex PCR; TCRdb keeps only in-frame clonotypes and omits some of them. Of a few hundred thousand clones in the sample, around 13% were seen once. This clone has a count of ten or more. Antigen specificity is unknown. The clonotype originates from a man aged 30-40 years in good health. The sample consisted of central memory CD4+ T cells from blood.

The CDR3 is CASSPIQKNTEAFF. CDR3 nucleotide sequence: TGTGCCAGCTCACCAATACAGAAAAACACTGAAGCTTTCTTT. V is TRBV18 and J is TRBJ1-1; D ambiguous. Per the germline V gene, CDR1 is KGHSH and CDR2 is LQKENI. The CDR3 extends over 14 amino acids. Trimming left V 2 bases short and J 2 bases short, with 9 bases between.